The 17 T cell receptor beta chains given below trace back to one sample, sequenced in a study of graft-versus-host responses after intestinal transplantation. Measured with immunoSEQ multiplex PCR; TCRdb has only the in-frame clones, and not every one. The sample shows about 100,000 clones, 87% of them seen only once. No antigen has been assigned to these receptors. Material: unstimulated CD4+ T cells sorted from spleen or lymph node cells, obtained before intestinal transplant. The receptors were gathered from a human donor who received an intestinal transplant.

In DNA, the CDR3 is TGTGCCAGCAGCTTGAGTGGGGAAGAGACCCAGTACTTC. Protein product: CASSLSGEETQYF. This chain joins TRBV11-3 and TRBJ2-5, with D unresolved. Germline lookup yields CDR1 SGHNT and CDR2 YENEEA. V was trimmed by 3 bases and J by 3 bases, leaving 8 bases between them. This CDR3 is 13 amino acids long.

The V call is TRBV27, the J call TRBJ2-2; 7 bases are a match to TRBD2. This CDR3 spans 15 amino acids. Germline-derived CDR1 and CDR2 are MNHEY and SMNVEV (reference sequence). Trimming took 2 bases from V and 2 from J; bases not matched to a gene: 2. CDR3 in DNA: TGTGCCAGCAGTTTAGCGGGGGTAAACACCGGGGAGCTGTTTTTT. This encodes CASSLAGVNTGELFF.

The table lists this clone with a few counts. The chain uses TRBV6-1 and TRBJ1-1; no clear D gene. Trimming removed 6 bases at V and 1 base at J, with 9 bases between. Germline loops: CDR1 MNHNS, CDR2 SASEGT. The CDR3 runs to 13 residues. The CDR3 spells CASRWDGNTEAFF. CDR3 DNA: TGTGCCAGCAGGTGGGATGGGAACACTGAAGCTTTCTTT.

V gene TRBV5-1 combines with J gene TRBJ2-1, with 7 bases aligning to TRBD2. Unmatched junction bases numbered 4, after V lost 0 bases and J lost 4 bases. Germline-derived CDR1 and CDR2 are SGHRS and YFSETQ. This CDR3 comprises 15 residues. The CDR3 DNA is TGCGCCAGCAGCTTGGACGCGGGAGATTACAATGAGCAGTTCTTC. This gives the protein CASSLDAGDYNEQFF.

V gene TRBV4-1 combines with J gene TRBJ2-4; perhaps TRBD2 as D (7 bases). Germline CDR1 and CDR2: MGHRA and YSYEKL. V lost 1 base and J lost 0, with 10 bases in between. CDR3 length equals 16 residues. Here the CDR3 reads CASSQAGGLAKNIQYF. In DNA form, the CDR3 reads TGCGCCAGCAGCCAAGCGGGGGGCCTAGCCAAAAACATTCAGTACTTC.

In this sample, this clone turned up a few times. CDR3 coding DNA: TGTGCCAGCGGGGTTCGGGAGACCCAGTACTTC. Protein: CASGVRETQYF. V is TRBV6-1 and J is TRBJ2-5, with D uncertain. Germline-derived CDR1 and CDR2 are MNHNS and SASEGT. CDR3 length equals 11 residues. Trimming removed 8 bases at V and 5 bases at J, with 9 bases between.

The chain carries TRBV29-1 and TRBJ1-6; TRBD1 matches 10 bases. The CDR3 runs 14 residues. Germline CDR1 SQVTM, CDR2 ANQGSEA. As DNA, the CDR3 is TGCAGTGTCTCCCCGGGACAGGGGAATTCACCCCTCCACTTT. Protein: CSVSPGQGNSPLHF.

The chain uses TRBV4-1 and TRBJ2-4, with TRBD1 matching 7 bases. CDR1 is MGHRA, CDR2 YSYEKL, per germline. The CDR3 sequence is 15 residues long. V shed 6 bases, J shed 5 bases, and the junction held 10 bases outside the gene matches. This CDR3 is CASSRKGDSENIQYF. CDR3 in DNA: TGCGCCAGCAGTCGGAAAGGGGACAGTGAAAACATTCAGTACTTC.

The chain joins TRBV5-4 to TRBJ2-6; 9 nucleotides agree with TRBD1. The CDR3 has 18 amino acids. J lost 0 bases, V lost 1 base, and 5 bases had no gene match. Germline CDR1 SGHNT, CDR2 YYREEE (reference sequence). The CDR3 loop is CASSLFWTGASGANVLTF. CDR3 nucleotides: TGTGCCAGCAGCTTGTTTTGGACAGGGGCCTCTGGGGCCAACGTCCTGACTTTC.

V gene TRBV21-1 combines with J gene TRBJ2-3. TRBV21-1 is listed as a pseudogene. CDR3 size: 13 residues. This CDR3 reads CASSKTRADTQYF. The CDR3 coding sequence is TGTGCCAGCAGCAAGACAAGGGCAGATACGCAGTATTTT.

The chain carries TRBV18 and TRBJ2-3; possible D gene TRBD2, 5 bases. Per germline, CDR1 KGHSH and CDR2 LQKENI. There are 17 residues in the CDR3. Trimming left V 2 bases short and J 2 bases short, with 17 bases between. CDR3 region: CASSPVSGYRITDTQYF. The CDR3 DNA follows: TGTGCCAGCTCACCAGTAAGCGGATACCGTATCACAGATACGCAGTATTTT.

This clone is termed medium-sized. The gene calls are TRBV11-2 and TRBJ1-4, with TRBD1 as a possible D gene (5 bases). Trimming took 1 base from V and 3 from J, leaving 6 bases between them. The CDR3 runs to 14 residues. Germline CDR1 SGHAT, CDR2 FQNNGV. CDR3 nucleotides: TGTGCCAGCAGCTTAGGACAGTCTAATGAAAAACTGTTTTTT. Protein sequence: CASSLGQSNEKLFF.

This chain joins TRBV5-1 and TRBJ2-5; tentatively, D is TRBD2 (7 bases). The germline gives CDR1 SGHRS, CDR2 YFSETQ. The CDR3 loop spans 19 amino acids. V dropped 3 bases and J dropped 5 bases, with 29 bases sitting between them. CDR3 amino acids: CASSSTDTGGPRGGETQYF. The CDR3 region has the DNA TGCGCCAGCAGCTCTACCGATACGGGGGGCCCACGGGGAGGGGAGACCCAGTACTTC.

The chain uses TRBV6-1 and TRBJ1-6; the match to TRBD1 covers 7 bases. The ends lost 7 bases at V and 4 bases at J; junction bases unmatched: 7. The germline gives CDR1 MNHNS, CDR2 SASEGT. CDR3 length: 15 amino acids. As DNA, the CDR3 is TGTGCCAGCACCCAGGGGGAAAGGTATAATTCACCCCTCCACTTT. The encoded protein is CASTQGERYNSPLHF.

V is TRBV28 and J is TRBJ2-5; D ambiguous. CDR1 is MDHEN and CDR2 is SYDVKM in the germline V gene. The CDR3 runs to 13 residues. Trimming left V 10 bases short and J 5 bases short, with 17 bases between. The CDR3 DNA sequence: TGTGCCACCGACCGGGCCCTAGGGGAGACCCAGTACTTC. Its translation is CATDRALGETQYF.

The chain couples TRBV30 to TRBJ2-3; 10 bases align to TRBD2. CDR1 is GTSNPN and CDR2 is SVGIG in the germline V gene (reference sequence). The length of the CDR3 is 16 residues. V shed 7 bases, J shed 0 bases, and the junction held 10 bases outside the gene matches. CDR3 coding DNA: TGTGCCTTTTCAATAGCGGGGGGAACTAGCACAGATACGCAGTATTTT. Amino acids: CAFSIAGGTSTDTQYF. Full variable domain (rest looked up from reference TRBV30 and TRBJ2-3): SQTIHQWPATLVQPVGSPLSLECTVEGTSNPNLYWYRQAAGRGLQLLFYSVGIGQISSEVPQNLSASRPQDRQFILSSKKLLLSDSGFYLCAFSIAGGTSTDTQYFGPGTRLTVL.

The V gene is TRBV19, the J gene TRBJ2-5; 12 bases agree with TRBD2. Germline V CDR1 and CDR2: LNHDA, SQIVND (reference sequence). Germline trimming cut 7 bases from V and 4 bases from J; bases unmatched to any gene: 4. The CDR3 is made up of 14 amino acids. This chain's CDR3 is CASKTSGGSETQYF. The CDR3 region has the DNA TGTGCCAGTAAAACTAGCGGGGGGTCAGAGACCCAGTACTTC.